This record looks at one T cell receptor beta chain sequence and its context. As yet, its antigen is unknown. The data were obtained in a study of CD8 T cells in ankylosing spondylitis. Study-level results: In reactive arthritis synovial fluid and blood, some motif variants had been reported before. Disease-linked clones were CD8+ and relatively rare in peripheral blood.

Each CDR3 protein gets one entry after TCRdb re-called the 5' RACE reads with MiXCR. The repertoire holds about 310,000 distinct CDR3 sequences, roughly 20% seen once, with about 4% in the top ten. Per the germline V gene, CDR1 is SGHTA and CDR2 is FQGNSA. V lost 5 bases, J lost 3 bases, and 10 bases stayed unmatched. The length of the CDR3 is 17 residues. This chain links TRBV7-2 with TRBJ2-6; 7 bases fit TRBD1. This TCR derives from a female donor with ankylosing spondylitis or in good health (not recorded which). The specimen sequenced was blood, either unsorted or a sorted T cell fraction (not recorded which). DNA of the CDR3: TGTGCCAGCAGCCAAGGACAGGCCATCCGTGGGGCCAACGTCCTGACTTTC. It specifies CASSQGQAIRGANVLTF.